These 9 T cell receptor beta chains were sequenced from one sample in a study of T cell responses to AZD1222 COVID-19 vaccine. Sequenced by immunoSEQ multiplex PCR; TCRdb stores in-frame clones only, minus some. The sample lists about 130,000 clones; about 90% were seen once. Sequencing was performed on peripheral blood, taken 28 days after the second AZD1222 dose. These receptors were taken from an adult who received the AZD1222 COVID-19 vaccine.

This chain uses TRBV6-1 with TRBJ1-1; D not resolved. This CDR3 region has 12 residues. Trimming took off 1 base at V and 7 bases at J, with 7 bases between the two ends. Looked up from germline, CDR1 is MNHNS and CDR2 is SASEGT. The CDR3 nucleotides read TGTGCCAGCAGTGAAGTCGGGCTTGAAGCTTTCTTT. Translation gives CASSEVGLEAFF.

The rearrangement uses TRBV5-4 and TRBJ2-3; no clear D gene. V dropped 4 bases and J dropped 6 bases, with 21 bases sitting between them. The CDR3 consists of 16 residues. The V gene's germline CDR1 is SGHNT and CDR2 YYREEE (reference sequence). The CDR3, as DNA: TGTGCCAGCAGCACCGAAAGGGTGAACCTGGGGGATACGCAGTATTTT. Encoded protein: CASSTERVNLGDTQYF.

The rearrangement links TRBV9 to TRBJ2-6; D is unresolved. V was pared by 4 bases and J by 0 bases, with 11 bases between. The CDR3 is 16 residues long. Germline CDR1 reads SGDLS; CDR2 reads YYNGEE. CDR3 in DNA: TGTGCCAGCAGCCCCCGGACGGTCTCTGGGGCCAACGTCCTGACTTTC. This translates into CASSPRTVSGANVLTF.

The chain is built from TRBV28 and TRBJ2-2; D remains ambiguous. Germline V gene sequence: CDR1 MDHEN, CDR2 SYDVKM. The CDR3 loop spans 12 amino acids. Trimming stripped 3 bases from V and 5 bases from J, with 4 bases between. The CDR3 is CASSFKTGELFF. Written as DNA, the CDR3 is TGTGCCAGCAGTTTTAAAACCGGGGAGCTGTTTTTT.

The chain links TRBV7-8 to TRBJ1-6; D is undetermined. The CDR3 is 13 residues long. The V gene lost 5 bases and the J gene lost 7 bases, with 9 bases spanning the gap. The germline V gene has CDR1 SGHVS and CDR2 FQNEAQ. The CDR3 sequence is CASSASLNSPLHF. CDR3 DNA: TGTGCCAGCAGCGCCTCTTTGAATTCACCCCTCCACTTT.

This chain joins TRBV3-1 (or the pseudogene TRBV3-2) and TRBJ1-2, with 8 bases matching TRBD1. Germline V gene lookup returns CDR1 LGHDT and CDR2 YNNKEL (reference sequence). There are 12 residues in the CDR3. Losses at the gene ends were 1 base for V and 10 bases for J; bases not matched to a gene: 2. CDR3 DNA: TGTGCCAGCAGCCAAGGGACAGGGAACTACACCTTC. Its translation: CASSQGTGNYTF.

The gene calls are TRBV5-6 and TRBJ2-1; tentatively, D is TRBD2 (5 bases). With 1 base removed from V and 7 bases from J, the gap between germline ends came to 12 bases. This CDR3 spans 14 amino acids. CDR1 and CDR2 (germline): SGHDT, YYEEEE. The CDR3 here is CASSLKTAGNEQFF. The CDR3 DNA is TGTGCCAGCAGCTTGAAGACCGCGGGTAATGAGCAGTTCTTC. The whole variable domain, filled in from reference TRBV5-6 and TRBJ2-1, reads DAGVTQSPTHLIKTRGQQVTLRCSPKSGHDTVSWYQQALGQGPQFIFQYYEEEERQRGNFPDRFSGHQFPNYSSELNVNALLLGDSALYLCASSLKTAGNEQFFGPGTRLTVL.

CDR3 protein: CASTLGGPGGVTYSNQPQHF. In nucleotides, the CDR3 is TGTGCCAGCACACTTGGCGGGCCAGGGGGGGTGACTTATAGCAATCAGCCCCAGCATTTT. This chain connects TRBV6-4 to TRBJ1-5, with 7 nucleotides matching TRBD1. This CDR3 is 20 amino acids long. Germline trimming cut 7 bases from V and 0 bases from J; bases unmatched to any gene: 21. Germline V gene data show CDR1 as MRHNA and CDR2 as SNTAGT.

The chain carries TRBV6-5 and TRBJ2-3; 10 bases are a match to TRBD2. This CDR3 is built from 15 residues. The ends lost 6 bases at V and 0 bases at J; junction bases unmatched: 3. Germline V gene sequence: CDR1 MNHEY, CDR2 SVGAGI. The CDR3 nucleotides are TGTGCCAGCAGCTGGACTAGCGGAAGCACAGATACGCAGTATTTT. It specifies CASSWTSGSTDTQYF.